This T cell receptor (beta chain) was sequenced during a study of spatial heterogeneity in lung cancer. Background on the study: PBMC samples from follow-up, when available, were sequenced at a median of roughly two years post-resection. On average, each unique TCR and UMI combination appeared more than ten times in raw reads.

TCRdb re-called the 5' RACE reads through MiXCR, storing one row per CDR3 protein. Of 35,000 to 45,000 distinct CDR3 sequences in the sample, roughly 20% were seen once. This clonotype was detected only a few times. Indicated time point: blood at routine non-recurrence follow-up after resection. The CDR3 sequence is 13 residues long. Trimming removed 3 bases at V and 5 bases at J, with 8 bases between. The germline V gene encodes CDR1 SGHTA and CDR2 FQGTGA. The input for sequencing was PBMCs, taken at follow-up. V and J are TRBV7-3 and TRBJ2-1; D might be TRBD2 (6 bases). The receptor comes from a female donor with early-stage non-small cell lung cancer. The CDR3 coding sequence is TGTGCCAGCAGCTTTCAGCGGGACAATGAGCAGTTCTTC. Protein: CASSFQRDNEQFF.